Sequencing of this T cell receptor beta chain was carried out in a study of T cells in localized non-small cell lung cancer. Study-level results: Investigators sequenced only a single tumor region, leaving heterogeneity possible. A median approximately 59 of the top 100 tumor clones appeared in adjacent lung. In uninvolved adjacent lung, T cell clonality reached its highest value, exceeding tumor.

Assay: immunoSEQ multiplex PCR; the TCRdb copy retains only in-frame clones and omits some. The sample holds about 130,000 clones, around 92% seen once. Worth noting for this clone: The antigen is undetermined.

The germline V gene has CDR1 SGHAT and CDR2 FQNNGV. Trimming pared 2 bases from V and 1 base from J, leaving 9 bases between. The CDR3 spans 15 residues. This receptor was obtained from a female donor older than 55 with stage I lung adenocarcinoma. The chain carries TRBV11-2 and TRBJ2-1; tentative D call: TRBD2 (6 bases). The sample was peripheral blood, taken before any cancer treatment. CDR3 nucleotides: TGTGCCAGCAGCTTAAGGCGGGAATCCTACAATGAGCAGTTCTTC. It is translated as CASSLRRESYNEQFF.